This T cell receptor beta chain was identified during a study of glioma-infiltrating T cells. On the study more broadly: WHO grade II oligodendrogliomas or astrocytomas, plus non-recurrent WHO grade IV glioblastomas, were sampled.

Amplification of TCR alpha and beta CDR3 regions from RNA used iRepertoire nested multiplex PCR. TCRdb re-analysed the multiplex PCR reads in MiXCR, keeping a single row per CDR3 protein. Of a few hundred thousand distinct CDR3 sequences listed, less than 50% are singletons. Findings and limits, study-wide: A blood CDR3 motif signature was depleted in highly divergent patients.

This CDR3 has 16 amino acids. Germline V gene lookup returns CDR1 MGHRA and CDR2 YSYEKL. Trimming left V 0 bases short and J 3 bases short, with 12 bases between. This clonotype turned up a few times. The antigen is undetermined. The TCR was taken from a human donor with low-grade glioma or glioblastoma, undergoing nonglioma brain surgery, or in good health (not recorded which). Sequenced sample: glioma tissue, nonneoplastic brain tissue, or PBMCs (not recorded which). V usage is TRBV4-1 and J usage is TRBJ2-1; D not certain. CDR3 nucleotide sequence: TGCGCCAGCAGCCAAGATCTCCGGCAAGACTACAATGAGCAGTTCTTC. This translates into CASSQDLRQDYNEQFF.